This is a list of T cell receptor beta chains from one sample in a study of T cell responses to AZD1222 COVID-19 vaccine. Using immunoSEQ multiplex PCR, the repertoire was profiled, and TCRdb retains in-frame clones only, with some absent. The repertoire holds around 130,000 clones, with about 93% as singletons. This material consisted of peripheral blood, taken on day 0 of AZD1222 vaccination. The source of these receptors is an adult in good health. Each CDR3 is given with its conserved first and last residue. D genes are given only for firm matches. Size values are once, few and many counts, or a class for expanded clones, and some rows have none.

clone size,V gene,D gene,J gene,CDR3 protein,CDR3 DNA
-,TRBV24-1,-,TRBJ2-3,CATSDPASTDTQYF,TGTGCCACCAGTGACCCGGCGAGCACAGATACGCAGTATTTT
-,TRBV30,-,TRBJ1-5,CAWSAGFGNQPQHF,TGTGCCTGGAGTGCAGGGTTTGGGAATCAGCCCCAGCATTTT
-,TRBV5-6,TRBD1,TRBJ1-1,CASTQGGGTEAFF,TGTGCCAGCACCCAGGGGGGGGGCACTGAAGCTTTCTTT
-,TRBV5-1,-,TRBJ1-1,CASSLGGHNTEAFF,TGCGCCAGCAGCTTGGGGGGACACAACACTGAAGCTTTCTTT
-,TRBV3-1/TRBV3-2,-,TRBJ1-1,CASSQGMNTEAFF,TGTGCCAGCAGCCAGGGGATGAACACTGAAGCTTTCTTT
once,TRBV5-5,-,TRBJ1-5,CASSAYGKNQPQHF,TGTGCCAGCAGCGCGTACGGAAAGAATCAGCCCCAGCATTTT
-,TRBV6-1,-,TRBJ1-6,CASSDRGDSPLHF,TGTGCCAGCAGTGACAGAGGCGACTCACCCCTCCACTTT
-,TRBV9,TRBD1,TRBJ2-7,CASSVGDRGYEQYF,TGTGCCAGCAGCGTAGGTGACAGGGGGTACGAGCAGTACTTC
once,TRBV28,TRBD1,TRBJ1-1,CASSREGQGVMNTEAFF,TGTGCCAGCAGTCGAGAAGGACAGGGCGTCATGAACACTGAAGCTTTCTTT
-,TRBV12-5,-,TRBJ2-3,CASGLGPDTSTDTQYF,TGTGCTAGTGGTTTGGGGCCGGACACTAGCACAGATACGCAGTATTTT
-,TRBV10-3,-,TRBJ1-1,CAISDFTEAFF,TGTGCCATCAGCGACTTTACTGAAGCTTTCTTT
-,TRBV30,TRBD2,TRBJ2-2,CASSVGGRNPGELFF,TGTGCCTCCTCCGTTGGCGGGAGGAACCCCGGGGAGCTGTTTTTT
-,TRBV7-2,TRBD1,TRBJ1-1,CASSLTGQYFEAFF,TGTGCCAGCAGCTTAACGGGACAGTACTTTGAAGCTTTCTTT
-,TRBV12-3/TRBV12-4,-,TRBJ1-6,CASRTPGPSPLHF,TGTGCCAGCAGGACCCCGGGACCTTCACCCCTCCACTTT
-,TRBV18,-,TRBJ2-1,CASSPSDEGVTYNEQFF,TGTGCCAGCTCACCAAGTGATGAGGGTGTCACCTACAATGAGCAGTTCTTC
-,TRBV9,-,TRBJ2-7,CASSARGDRGVYEQYF,TGTGCCAGCAGCGCGAGAGGGGACCGTGGGGTCTACGAGCAGTACTTC
-,TRBV19,-,TRBJ1-5,CATSDGSNQPQHF,TGTGCCACCTCTGACGGGAGCAATCAGCCCCAGCATTTT
-,TRBV20-1,TRBD2,TRBJ2-7,CSASRTSVRPDEQYF,TGCAGTGCTAGTCGGACTAGCGTTCGACCCGACGAGCAGTACTTC
-,TRBV3-1/TRBV3-2,-,TRBJ2-5,CASSQPLGGGARETQYF,TGTGCCAGCAGCCAACCATTAGGTGGGGGGGCGCGAGAGACCCAGTACTTC
-,TRBV9,-,TRBJ1-1,CASSVGQWGTEAFF,TGTGCCAGCAGCGTAGGACAGTGGGGCACTGAAGCTTTCTTT
-,TRBV5-8,-,TRBJ1-2,CASSLGVTVNYGYTF,TGTGCCAGCAGCTTGGGGGTTACGGTTAACTATGGCTACACCTTC
-,TRBV6-5,TRBD1,TRBJ2-2,CASMPGGSYGRELFF,TGTGCCAGCATGCCAGGGGGCTCCTACGGCAGGGAGCTGTTTTTT
-,TRBV3-1/TRBV3-2,-,TRBJ1-4,CACSGPIDEKLFF,TGTGCCTGTTCGGGGCCGATAGATGAAAAACTGTTTTTT
-,TRBV6-5,TRBD2,TRBJ2-1,CASNPSSGGYNEQFF,TGTGCCAGCAACCCTTCTAGCGGGGGGTACAATGAGCAGTTCTTC
-,TRBV7-9,TRBD1,TRBJ1-4,CASSLKGRQGFVELFF,TGTGCCAGCAGCTTAAAGGGAAGACAGGGCTTCGTGGAACTGTTTTTT
-,TRBV19,TRBD1,TRBJ2-7,CASPQGPHEQYF,TGTGCCAGTCCACAGGGGCCCCACGAGCAGTACTTC
once,TRBV2,-,TRBJ1-1,CASSEPRGGRITEAFF,TGTGCCAGCAGTGAGCCCCGCGGAGGGCGGATCACTGAAGCTTTCTTT
-,TRBV7-9,-,TRBJ1-2,CASSSDSYGYTF,TGTGCCAGCAGCTCAGATTCCTATGGCTACACCTTC
-,TRBV3-1/TRBV3-2,-,TRBJ1-2,CASSSGPNGYTF,TGTGCCAGCAGCTCCGGGCCTAATGGCTACACCTTC
few,TRBV3-1/TRBV3-2,-,TRBJ2-1,CASSPLEGYNEQFF,TGTGCCAGCAGCCCCTTAGAAGGGTACAATGAGCAGTTCTTC
once,TRBV7-6,-,TRBJ1-6,CASSLGSSGSSYNSPLHF,TGTGCCAGCAGCTTGGGCTCGTCGGGGAGCTCCTATAATTCACCCCTCCACTTT
-,TRBV19,-,TRBJ1-1,CASSVQGNTEAFF,TGTGCCAGTAGCGTACAGGGAAACACTGAAGCTTTCTTT
-,TRBV2,TRBD1,TRBJ1-2,CASRPTGTGFYGYTF,TGTGCCAGCAGACCGACCGGGACAGGGTTCTATGGCTACACCTTC
-,TRBV10-3,-,TRBJ1-2,CAISDTTGLGYGYTF,TGTGCCATCAGTGATACCACAGGATTAGGCTATGGCTACACCTTC
once,TRBV4-2,-,TRBJ2-2,CASSQAGTGNTGELFF,TGTGCCAGCAGCCAAGCAGGGACTGGGAACACCGGGGAGCTGTTTTTT
-,TRBV11-2,-,TRBJ2-7,CASSLGGWVYEQYF,TGTGCCAGCAGCTTAGGGGGGTGGGTCTACGAGCAGTACTTC
-,TRBV3-1/TRBV3-2,-,TRBJ1-5,CASSQRGGDQPQHF,TGTGCCAGCAGCCAGAGGGGTGGGGATCAGCCCCAGCATTTT
-,TRBV7-2,TRBD1,TRBJ1-5,CASSLGGQGRQPQHF,TGTGCCAGCAGCTTAGGGGGACAGGGACGGCAGCCCCAGCATTTT
-,TRBV20-1,-,TRBJ1-6,CSASRVGGDSPLHF,TGCAGTGCTAGTAGGGTGGGAGGGGATTCACCCCTCCACTTT
-,TRBV18,-,TRBJ1-1,CASSPQRNTEAFF,TGTGCCAGCTCACCACAACGGAACACTGAAGCTTTCTTT
few,TRBV5-1,-,TRBJ2-1,CASSFLGNEQFF,TGCGCCAGCAGCTTCCTTGGGAATGAGCAGTTCTTC
once,TRBV28,TRBD1,TRBJ1-1,CASSSTGGGTEAFF,TGTGCCAGCAGTTCAACAGGGGGCGGCACTGAAGCTTTCTTT
-,TRBV9,-,TRBJ2-3,CASSVGQTLTDTQYF,TGTGCCAGCAGCGTCGGGCAGACCCTCACAGATACGCAGTATTTT
once,TRBV7-8,-,TRBJ2-7,CASSLAHNSYEQYF,TGTGCCAGCAGCTTAGCGCACAATTCCTACGAGCAGTACTTC
-,TRBV19,-,TRBJ1-5,CASSTDKNSNQPQHF,TGTGCCAGTAGTACGGACAAAAATAGCAATCAGCCCCAGCATTTT
-,TRBV6-5,-,TRBJ1-2,CASSLLGLTGYTF,TGTGCCAGCAGTCTACTTGGGTTAACTGGCTACACCTTC
-,TRBV5-1,-,TRBJ1-1,CASSLGNRNTEAFF,TGCGCCAGCAGCTTGGGCAACCGGAACACTGAAGCTTTCTTT
-,TRBV6-2/TRBV6-3,-,TRBJ1-3,CASSYYGNTIYF,TGTGCCAGCAGTTACTATGGAAACACCATATATTTT
-,TRBV6-6,-,TRBJ1-1,CASNRGGDTEAFF,TGTGCCAGCAATCGTGGGGGGGACACTGAAGCTTTCTTT
-,TRBV7-9,TRBD2,TRBJ2-2,CASSPPLGRGLGELFF,TGTGCCAGCAGCCCCCCCCTTGGGCGGGGGTTGGGGGAGCTGTTTTTT